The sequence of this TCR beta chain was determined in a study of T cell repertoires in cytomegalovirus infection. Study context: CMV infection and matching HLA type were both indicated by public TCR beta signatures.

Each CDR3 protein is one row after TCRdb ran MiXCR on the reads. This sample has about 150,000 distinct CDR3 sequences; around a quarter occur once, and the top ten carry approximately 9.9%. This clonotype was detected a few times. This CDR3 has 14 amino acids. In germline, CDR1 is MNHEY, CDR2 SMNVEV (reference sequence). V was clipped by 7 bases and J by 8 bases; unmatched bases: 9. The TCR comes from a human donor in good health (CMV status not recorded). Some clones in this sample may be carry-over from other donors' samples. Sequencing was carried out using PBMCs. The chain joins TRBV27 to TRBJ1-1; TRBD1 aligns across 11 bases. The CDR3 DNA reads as TGTGCCAGCACCCCATCCGGGACAGGGGGGGAAGCTTTCTTT. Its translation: CASTPSGTGGEAFF.